What follows are 27 T cell receptor beta chains derived from one specimen sequenced in a study of HIV-infected patients and healthy controls. Alpha and beta constant-region primers primed reverse transcription of around 0.5 ug RNA. Alpha and beta chain libraries were made separately by chain-specific third strand synthesis with multiplexing indices. MiXCR was run by TCRdb on the 5' RACE reads, yielding one entry per CDR3 protein. The sample has 15,000 to 20,000 distinct CDR3 sequences, roughly an eighth seen once. Whole blood was used without fractionation, so all unsorted peripheral T cells were included. What was sequenced was blood. The receptors originated from an adult in good health.

This clonotype was seen many times. The chain carries TRBV9 and TRBJ1-1; D unclear. Trimming left V 0 bases short and J 0 bases short, with 3 bases between. Per germline, CDR1 SGDLS and CDR2 YYNGEE. There are 13 residues in the CDR3. CDR3: CASSVGMNTEAFF. The CDR3, as DNA: TGTGCCAGCAGCGTAGGTATGAACACTGAAGCTTTCTTT. The whole variable domain, remainder taken from reference TRBV9 and TRBJ1-1, is DSGVTQTPKHLITATGQRVTLRCSPRSGDLSVYWYQQSLDQGLQFLIQYYNGEERAKGNILERFSAQQFPDLHSELNLSSLELGDSALYFCASSVGMNTEAFFGQGTRLTVV.

This clonotype was counted at least ten times. V is TRBV7-9 and J is TRBJ1-1; the D gene is possibly TRBD1 (6 bases). This CDR3 has 14 amino acids. Between the trimmed V and J ends, which lost 2 bases and 4 bases, there was a span of 11 bases. Looked up from germline, CDR1 is SEHNR and CDR2 is FQNEAQ (reference sequence). The chain's CDR3 is CASSLLGGRTEAFF. CDR3 in DNA: TGTGCCAGCAGCTTACTGGGGGGCCGCACTGAAGCTTTCTTT.

This clonotype was seen at least ten times. The chain links TRBV30 to TRBJ2-2; D could derive from TRBD1 or TRBD2 (7 bases each). Deletions cut 2 bases from V and 7 bases from J, with 20 bases between. In germline, CDR1 is GTSNPN, CDR2 SVGIG (reference sequence). This CDR3 has 16 residues. The CDR3 is CAWSLPGGALGGELFF. Written as DNA, the CDR3 is TGTGCCTGGAGTCTCCCAGGGGGGGCGCTTGGCGGGGAGCTGTTTTTT.

Only a few counts were recorded for this clonotype. CDR3 protein: CASSPGPSSGANVLTF. CDR3 in DNA: TGTGCCAGCAGCCCCGGACCGAGCTCTGGGGCCAACGTCCTGACTTTC. This sequence joins TRBV5-4 and TRBJ2-6; unclear D gene. Germline CDR1 and CDR2: SGHNT and YYREEE (reference sequence). CDR3 length equals 16 residues. Trimming removed 4 bases from V and 0 bases from J, with 11 bases in between.

The chain uses TRBV9 and TRBJ2-5; the D gene could be TRBD1 or TRBD2 (6 bases each). The germline V gene encodes CDR1 SGDLS and CDR2 YYNGEE. Trimming cost V 3 bases and J 5 bases, with 14 bases left between them. The length of the CDR3 is 14 residues. The CDR3 sequence is CASSAGGLEETQYF. As DNA, the CDR3 is TGTGCCAGCAGCGCCGGGGGCCTGGAGGAGACCCAGTACTTC.

This rearrangement joins TRBV7-9 to TRBJ2-7; 12 positions agree with TRBD1. The CDR3 consists of 15 residues. Trimming at V came to 5 bases and at J to 7 bases, leaving 9 bases not matched to a gene. CDR1 and CDR2 from the germline V gene are SEHNR and FQNEAQ (reference sequence). The DNA for the CDR3 is TGTGCCAGCAGCGCCATGGGGACAGGGGGCTTAGAGCAGTACTTC. It specifies CASSAMGTGGLEQYF.

This clonotype was seen ten or more times. J is TRBJ1-5 and V is TRBV15; tentative D call: TRBD1 (6 bases). V lost 1 base, J lost 6 bases, and 10 bases lay in between. Germline V CDR1 and CDR2: LNHNV, YYDKDF (reference sequence). CDR3 size: 14 residues. CDR3 loop: CATSRVQGGQPQHF. DNA for the CDR3: TGTGCCACCAGCAGAGTACAAGGGGGTCAGCCCCAGCATTTT.

By share, this clonotype ranks as medium-sized. The rearrangement uses TRBV5-1 and TRBJ2-1; possibly TRBD2 for D (7 bases). The CDR3 consists of 14 residues. V was pared by 2 bases and J by 5 bases, with 11 bases between. The germline gives CDR1 SGHRS, CDR2 YFSETQ. The CDR3 region is CASSLAGTHNEQFF. CDR3 nucleotides: TGCGCCAGCAGCTTAGCGGGGACACACAATGAGCAGTTCTTC.

Ten or more counts support this clonotype. This chain links TRBV12-3 or TRBV12-4 with TRBJ2-1; possibly TRBD2 for D (5 bases). The V gene lost 5 bases and the J gene lost 8 bases, with 19 bases spanning the gap. The CDR3 extends over 15 amino acids. The CDR3 nucleotides are TGTGCCAGCAGTACACACCGGACTCAAGGAGATGAGCAGTTCTTC. It encodes CASSTHRTQGDEQFF.

By proportion, this clonotype is medium-sized. The chain joins TRBV20-1 to TRBJ2-3; D gene uncertain. The V and J ends lost 6 bases and 6 bases respectively, with 13 bases between them. The germline gives CDR1 DFQATT, CDR2 SNEGSKA (reference sequence). The CDR3 is 12 residues long. The CDR3 DNA reads TGCAGTGCCGGAATTCTAGGTGATACGCAGTATTTT. Translated: CSAGILGDTQYF.

This clonotype has at least ten counts. V and J are TRBV19 and TRBJ1-2; perhaps TRBD1 as D (6 bases). Germline CDR1 and CDR2: LNHDA and SQIVND (reference sequence). This CDR3 region has 14 residues. Trimming stripped 8 bases from V and 5 bases from J, with 18 bases between. CDR3 in amino acids: CASQGGQRRYGYTF. The CDR3 bases are TGTGCCAGTCAAGGGGGACAACGCCGGTATGGCTACACCTTC.

This clonotype was recorded at least ten times. The CDR3 DNA reads TGTGCCAGCAGCAGAATGGGGGTTTGGCAGCCCCAGCATTTT. This codes for CASSRMGVWQPQHF. The V and J genes are TRBV7-2 and TRBJ1-5; D possibly corresponds to TRBD1 (5 bases). The germline V gene has CDR1 SGHTA and CDR2 FQGNSA. The V gene lost 5 bases and the J gene lost 7 bases, with 15 bases spanning the gap. This CDR3 contains 14 residues. The whole variable domain, filled in from reference TRBV7-2 and TRBJ1-5, reads GAGVSQSPSNKVTEKGKDVELRCDPISGHTALYWYRQSLGQGLEFLIYFQGNSAPDKSGLPSDRFSAERTGGSVSTLTIQRTQQEDSAVYLCASSRMGVWQPQHFGDGTRLSIL.

This clonotype was found many times. J is TRBJ2-6 and V is TRBV11-2; D gene ambiguous. There are 16 residues in the CDR3. The V and J ends lost 1 base and 0 bases respectively, with 7 bases between them. CDR1 is SGHAT, CDR2 FQNNGV, per germline. CDR3 nucleotide sequence: TGTGCCAGCAGCTTAGTAACAGTCTCTGGGGCCAACGTCCTGACTTTC. Protein: CASSLVTVSGANVLTF.

This clonotype was found many times. An end of the junction differs from the germline gene, which may be a read error. The genes are TRBV4-3 and TRBJ1-1; a possible D gene is TRBD1 (6 bases). The germline V gene encodes CDR1 LGHNA and CDR2 YSLEER. There are 15 residues in the CDR3. The CDR3, as DNA: TGCGCCAGCAGCCAAGATCTGGTATTTAGACAGGAAGGGGTCTTT. Translated: CASSQDLVFRQEGVF.

This clonotype is medium-sized in the sample. The chain has TRBV18 and TRBJ1-2, with a tentative D call TRBD1 (6 bases). The CDR3 runs 13 residues. CDR1 and CDR2 (germline): KGHSH, LQKENI. V lost 4 bases and J 5 bases, leaving 11 bases between the germline ends. This CDR3 is CASSLDSDYGYTF. The CDR3 DNA reads TGTGCCAGCTCACTGGACAGTGATTATGGCTACACCTTC.

This clonotype came up many times. This chain links TRBV5-1 with TRBJ2-3; no clear D gene. The CDR3 runs 12 residues. With 6 bases removed from V and 3 bases from J, the gap between germline ends came to 8 bases. The V gene's germline CDR1 is SGHRS and CDR2 YFSETQ. CDR3 coding DNA: TGCGCCAGCAAATGGGGAACAGATACGCAGTATTTT. It encodes CASKWGTDTQYF.

V is TRBV27 and J is TRBJ1-5; D is undetermined. Germline V CDR1 and CDR2: MNHEY, SMNVEV (reference sequence). The CDR3 is 12 amino acids. V lost 3 bases, J lost 6 bases, and 6 bases lay in between. The CDR3 coding sequence is TGTGCCAGCAGTTTTTACGGTCAGCCCCAGCATTTT. Protein sequence: CASSFYGQPQHF.

This clonotype appeared many times. This chain connects TRBV7-9 to TRBJ2-1; 11 bases are shared with TRBD2. The V segment lost 1 base and the J segment 2 bases; nucleotides outside the gene matches: 7. The CDR3 spans 18 residues. Germline loops: CDR1 SEHNR, CDR2 FQNEAQ (reference sequence). The CDR3 DNA is TGTGCCAGCAGCTTAGGGGGGACTAGCGGTCGGACCTACAATGAGCAGTTCTTC. As protein: CASSLGGTSGRTYNEQFF.

This clonotype was counted at least ten times. V gene TRBV5-1 combines with J gene TRBJ1-1, with 7 bases that match TRBD1. Looked up from germline, CDR1 is SGHRS and CDR2 is YFSETQ. The CDR3 contains 14 residues. The V and J ends lost 4 bases and 5 bases, in that order; junction bases with no gene match: 8. Here the CDR3 reads CASSPTGSSTEAFF. The CDR3 DNA reads TGCGCCAGCAGCCCGACAGGGTCTAGTACTGAAGCTTTCTTT. Filled out from reference TRBV5-1 and TRBJ1-1, the complete variable domain reads KAGVTQTPRYLIKTRGQQVTLSCSPISGHRSVSWYQQTPGQGLQFLFEYFSETQRNKGNFPGRFSGRQFSNSRSEMNVSTLELGDSALYLCASSPTGSSTEAFFGQGTRLTVV.

This clonotype appeared many times. The rearrangement joins TRBV7-9 to TRBJ1-5, with D tentatively TRBD1 (5 bases). The CDR3 consists of 12 residues. V was shortened by 6 bases and J by 8 bases, with 11 bases between the two germline ends. Germline CDR1 SEHNR, CDR2 FQNEAQ (reference sequence). The CDR3 protein is CASSTEGEPQHF. In DNA, the CDR3 is TGTGCCAGCAGTACCGAAGGGGAGCCCCAGCATTTT.

Relative to its sample, this clonotype is medium-sized. This sequence joins TRBV15 and TRBJ2-3; D is perhaps TRBD1 (5 bases). Germline lookup yields CDR1 LNHNV and CDR2 YYDKDF (reference sequence). The CDR3 runs to 13 residues. Trimming stripped 8 bases from V and 3 bases from J, with 12 bases between. The CDR3 spells CATGPKGTDTQYF. The CDR3 region has the DNA TGTGCCACCGGTCCGAAGGGGACAGATACGCAGTATTTT.

By sample share, this clonotype is medium-sized. CDR3: CASSPDSNYGYTF. CDR3 bases: TGTGCCAGCAGCCCAGACAGCAACTATGGCTACACCTTC. The genes are TRBV7-6 and TRBJ1-2; perhaps TRBD1 as D (5 bases). The length of the CDR3 is 13 residues. The V and J ends lost 5 bases and 2 bases respectively, with 9 bases between them. CDR1 and CDR2 from the germline V gene are SGHVS and FNYEAQ.

This clonotype was found many times. The chain combines TRBV2 with TRBJ2-3; either TRBD1 or TRBD2 may supply D (5 bases each). CDR1 is SNHLY, CDR2 FYNNEI, per germline. The CDR3 sequence is 14 residues long. V lost 8 bases and J 2 bases, leaving 14 bases between the germline ends. In DNA form, the CDR3 reads TGTGCCAGCGGTGGGGGTCACTTCACAGATACGCAGTATTTT. Protein sequence: CASGGGHFTDTQYF. Using reference TRBV2 and TRBJ2-3 for the parts outside the CDR3, the full variable domain is EPEVTQTPSHQVTQMGQEVILRCVPISNHLYFYWYRQILGQKVEFLVSFYNNEISEKSEIFDDQFSVERPDGSNFTLKIRSTKLEDSAMYFCASGGGHFTDTQYFGPGTRLTVL.

This clonotype is medium-sized in the sample. The CDR3 loop is CASSQDRVQETQYF. The CDR3 nucleotides are TGTGCCAGCAGCCAAGATAGGGTCCAAGAGACCCAGTACTTC. J is TRBJ2-5 and V is TRBV3-1; D remains unclear. Germline assignment: CDR1 LGHDT and CDR2 YNNKEL (reference sequence). The CDR3 has 14 amino acids. Trimming cost V 0 bases and J 1 base, with 6 bases left between them.

This clonotype qualifies as medium-sized (0.01 to 0.1%). The V gene is TRBV12-3 or TRBV12-4, the J gene TRBJ1-4; D is unclear. The CDR3 is 15 amino acids. With 6 bases removed from V and 7 bases from J, the gap between germline ends came to 18 bases. CDR3 loop: CASRLGLGSGEKLFF. CDR3 DNA: TGTGCCAGCAGGCTAGGGTTGGGGAGCGGTGAAAAACTGTTTTTT.

By share, this clonotype ranks as medium-sized. J is TRBJ2-7 and V is TRBV29-1; D unresolved. The length of the CDR3 is 11 residues. Germline CDR1 and CDR2: SQVTM and ANQGSEA. V was cut by 5 bases and J by 0 bases, with 5 bases left in between. Here the CDR3 DNA reads TGCAGCGTTACGAGCTCCTACGAGCAGTACTTC. It yields the protein CSVTSSYEQYF.

This clonotype was seen many times. The genes are TRBV20-1 and TRBJ2-7; D possibly corresponds to TRBD2 (5 bases). This CDR3 has 11 residues. Germline V gene sequence: CDR1 DFQATT, CDR2 SNEGSKA (reference sequence). Trimming cost V 6 bases and J 7 bases, with 13 bases left between them. Written as DNA, the CDR3 is TGCAGTGCAAGGACCCGCGGGGAGCAGTACTTC. This gives the protein CSARTRGEQYF.